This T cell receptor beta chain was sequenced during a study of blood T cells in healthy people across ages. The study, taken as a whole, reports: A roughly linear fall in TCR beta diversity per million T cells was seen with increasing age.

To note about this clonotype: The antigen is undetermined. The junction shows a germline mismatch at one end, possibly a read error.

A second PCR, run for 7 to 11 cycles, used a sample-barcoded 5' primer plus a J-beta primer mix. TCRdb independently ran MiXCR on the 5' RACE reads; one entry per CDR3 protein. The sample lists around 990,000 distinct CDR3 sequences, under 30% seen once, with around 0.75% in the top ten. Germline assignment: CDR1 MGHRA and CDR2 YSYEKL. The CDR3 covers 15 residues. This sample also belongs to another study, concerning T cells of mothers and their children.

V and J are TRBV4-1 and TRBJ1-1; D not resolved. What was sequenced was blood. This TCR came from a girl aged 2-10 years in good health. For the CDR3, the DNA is TGCGCCACCAGCCCCCTCAGTAACATGAACACTGAAGCTTTCTTT. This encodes CATSPLSNMNTEAFF.